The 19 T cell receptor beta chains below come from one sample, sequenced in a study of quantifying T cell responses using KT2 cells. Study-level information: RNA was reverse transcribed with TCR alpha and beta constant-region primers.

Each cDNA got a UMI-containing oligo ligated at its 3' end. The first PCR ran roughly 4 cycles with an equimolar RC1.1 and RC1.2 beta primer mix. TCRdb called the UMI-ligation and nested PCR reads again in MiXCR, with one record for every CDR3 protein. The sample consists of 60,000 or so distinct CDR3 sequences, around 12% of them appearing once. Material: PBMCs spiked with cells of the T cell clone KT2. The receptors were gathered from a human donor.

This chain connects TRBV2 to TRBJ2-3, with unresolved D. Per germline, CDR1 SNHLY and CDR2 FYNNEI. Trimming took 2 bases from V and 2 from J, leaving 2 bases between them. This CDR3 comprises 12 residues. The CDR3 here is CASSENTDTQYF. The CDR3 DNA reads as TGTGCCAGCAGTGAAAACACAGATACGCAGTATTTT.

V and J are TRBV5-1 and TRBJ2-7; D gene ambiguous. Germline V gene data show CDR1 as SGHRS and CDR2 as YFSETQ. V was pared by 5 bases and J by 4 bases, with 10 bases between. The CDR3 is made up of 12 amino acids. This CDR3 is CASRFDLYEQYF. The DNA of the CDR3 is TGCGCCAGCAGATTCGATTTGTACGAGCAGTACTTC. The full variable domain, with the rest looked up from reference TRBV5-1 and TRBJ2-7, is KAGVTQTPRYLIKTRGQQVTLSCSPISGHRSVSWYQQTPGQGLQFLFEYFSETQRNKGNFPGRFSGRQFSNSRSEMNVSTLELGDSALYLCASRFDLYEQYFGPGTRLTVT.

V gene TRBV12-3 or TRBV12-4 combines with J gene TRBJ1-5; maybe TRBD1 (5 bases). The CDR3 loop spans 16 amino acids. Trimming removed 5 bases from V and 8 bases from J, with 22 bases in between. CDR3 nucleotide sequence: TGTGCCAGCAGTCCGAACCCGGGACTGGTGGGCGAGCCCCAGCATTTT. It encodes CASSPNPGLVGEPQHF.

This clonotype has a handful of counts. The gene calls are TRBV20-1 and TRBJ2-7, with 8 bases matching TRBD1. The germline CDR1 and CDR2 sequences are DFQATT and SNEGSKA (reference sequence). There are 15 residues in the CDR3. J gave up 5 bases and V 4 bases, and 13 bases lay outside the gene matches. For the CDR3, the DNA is TGCAGTGCTACCAAGCCCGAGACAGGGGTCGACGAGCAGTACTTC. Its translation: CSATKPETGVDEQYF.

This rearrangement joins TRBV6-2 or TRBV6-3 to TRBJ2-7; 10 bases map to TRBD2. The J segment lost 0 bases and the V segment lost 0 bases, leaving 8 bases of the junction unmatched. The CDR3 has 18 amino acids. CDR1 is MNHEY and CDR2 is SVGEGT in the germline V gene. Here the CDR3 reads CASSYSKGLAPSSYEQYF. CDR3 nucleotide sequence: TGTGCCAGCAGTTACTCGAAGGGACTAGCGCCCAGCTCCTACGAGCAGTACTTC.

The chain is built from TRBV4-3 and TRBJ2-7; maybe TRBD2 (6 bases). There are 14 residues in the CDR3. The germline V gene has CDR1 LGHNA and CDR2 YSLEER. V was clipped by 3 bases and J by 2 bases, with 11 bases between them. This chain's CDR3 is CASSHGGGAYEQYF. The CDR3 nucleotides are TGCGCCAGCAGCCACGGCGGAGGGGCCTACGAGCAGTACTTC.

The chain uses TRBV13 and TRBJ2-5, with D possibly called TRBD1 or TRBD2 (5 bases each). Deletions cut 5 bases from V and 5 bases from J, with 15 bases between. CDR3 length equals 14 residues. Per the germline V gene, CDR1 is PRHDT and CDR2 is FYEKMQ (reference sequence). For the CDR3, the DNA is TGTGCCAGCAGCCCTCAGGGAGTGGGGGAGACCCAGTACTTC. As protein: CASSPQGVGETQYF.

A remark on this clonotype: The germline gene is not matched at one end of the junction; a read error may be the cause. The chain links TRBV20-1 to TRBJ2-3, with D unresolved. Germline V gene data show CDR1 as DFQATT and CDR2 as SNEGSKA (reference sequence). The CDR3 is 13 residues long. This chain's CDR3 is CSAREPGTDRQYF. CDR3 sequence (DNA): TGCAGTGCTAGAGAGCCTGGCACAGATAGGCAGTATTTT.

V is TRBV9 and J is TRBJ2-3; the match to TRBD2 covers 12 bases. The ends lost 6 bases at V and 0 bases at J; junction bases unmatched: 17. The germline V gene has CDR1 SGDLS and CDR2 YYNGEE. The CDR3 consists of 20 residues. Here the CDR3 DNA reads TGTGCCAGCAATCTTTCGGGCCCGCTCGGGACTAGCGGGAGCACAGATACGCAGTATTTT. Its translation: CASNLSGPLGTSGSTDTQYF. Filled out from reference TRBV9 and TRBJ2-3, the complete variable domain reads DSGVTQTPKHLITATGQRVTLRCSPRSGDLSVYWYQQSLDQGLQFLIQYYNGEERAKGNILERFSAQQFPDLHSELNLSSLELGDSALYFCASNLSGPLGTSGSTDTQYFGPGTRLTVL.

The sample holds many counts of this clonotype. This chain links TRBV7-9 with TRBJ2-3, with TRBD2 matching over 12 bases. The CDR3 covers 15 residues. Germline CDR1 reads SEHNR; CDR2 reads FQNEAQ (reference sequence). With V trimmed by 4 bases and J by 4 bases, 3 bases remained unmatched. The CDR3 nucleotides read TGTGCCAGCAGCTCTAGCGGGGGGGCCGCAGATACGCAGTATTTT. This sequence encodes CASSSSGGAADTQYF.

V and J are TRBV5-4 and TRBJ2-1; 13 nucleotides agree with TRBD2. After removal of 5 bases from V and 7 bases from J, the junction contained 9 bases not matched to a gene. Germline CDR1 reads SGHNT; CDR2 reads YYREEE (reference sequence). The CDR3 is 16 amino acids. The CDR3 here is CASRKGTSGTGNEQFF. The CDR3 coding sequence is TGTGCCAGCAGAAAGGGGACTAGCGGGACGGGTAATGAGCAGTTCTTC.

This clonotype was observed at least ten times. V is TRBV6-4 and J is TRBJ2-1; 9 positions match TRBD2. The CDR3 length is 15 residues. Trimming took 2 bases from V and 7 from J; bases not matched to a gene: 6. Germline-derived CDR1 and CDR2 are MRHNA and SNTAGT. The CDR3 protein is CASSDGLAGPNEQFF. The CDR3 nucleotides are TGTGCCAGCAGTGACGGGCTAGCGGGACCAAATGAGCAGTTCTTC.

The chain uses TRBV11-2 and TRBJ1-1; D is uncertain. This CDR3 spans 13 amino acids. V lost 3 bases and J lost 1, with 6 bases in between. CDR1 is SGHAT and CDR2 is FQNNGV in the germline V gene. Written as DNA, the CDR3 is TGTGCCAGCAGCTTTCAGAAGAACACTGAAGCTTTCTTT. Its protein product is CASSFQKNTEAFF.

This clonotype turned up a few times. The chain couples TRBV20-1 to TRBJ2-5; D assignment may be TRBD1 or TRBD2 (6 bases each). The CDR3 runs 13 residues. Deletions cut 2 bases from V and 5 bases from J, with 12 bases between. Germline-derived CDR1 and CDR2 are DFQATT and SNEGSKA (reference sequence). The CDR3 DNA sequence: TGCAGTGCTAGACCGGGGGCGCGGGAGACCCAGTACTTC. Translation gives CSARPGARETQYF.

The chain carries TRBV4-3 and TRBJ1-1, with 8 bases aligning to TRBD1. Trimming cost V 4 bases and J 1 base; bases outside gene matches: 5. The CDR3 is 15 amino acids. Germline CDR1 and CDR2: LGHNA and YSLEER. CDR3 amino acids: CASSPGGSGNTEAFF. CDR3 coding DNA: TGCGCCAGCAGCCCAGGGGGCTCGGGGAACACTGAAGCTTTCTTT.

CDR3: CASSYPQGAPETGANVLTF. In DNA, the CDR3 is TGTGCCAGCAGTTACCCTCAGGGGGCCCCCGAAACAGGGGCCAACGTCCTGACTTTC. V and J are TRBV6-6 and TRBJ2-6; 8 nucleotides align to TRBD1. From germline, CDR1 is MNHNY and CDR2 SVGAGI (reference sequence). The CDR3 contains 19 residues. V lost 2 bases and J lost 4; bases outside the gene matches: 13.

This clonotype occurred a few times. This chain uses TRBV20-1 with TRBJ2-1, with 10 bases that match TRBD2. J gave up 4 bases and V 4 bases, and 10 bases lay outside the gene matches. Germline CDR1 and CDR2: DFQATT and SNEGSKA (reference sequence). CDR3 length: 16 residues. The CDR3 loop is CSATSITSGAYNEQFF. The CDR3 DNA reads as TGCAGTGCTACTAGCATCACTAGCGGGGCGTACAATGAGCAGTTCTTC.

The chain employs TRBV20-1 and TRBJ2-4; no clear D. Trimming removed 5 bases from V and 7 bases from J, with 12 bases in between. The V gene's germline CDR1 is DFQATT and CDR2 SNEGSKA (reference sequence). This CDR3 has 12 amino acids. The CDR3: CSAAPLGNIQYF. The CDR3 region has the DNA TGCAGTGCTGCACCTTTAGGGAACATTCAGTACTTC.

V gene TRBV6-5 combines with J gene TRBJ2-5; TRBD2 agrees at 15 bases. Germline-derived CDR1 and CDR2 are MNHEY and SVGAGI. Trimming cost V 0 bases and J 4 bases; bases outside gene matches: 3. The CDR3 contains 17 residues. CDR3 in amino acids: CASSYSGLAGGRETQYF. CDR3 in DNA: TGTGCCAGCAGTTACTCCGGACTAGCGGGAGGGCGAGAGACCCAGTACTTC.